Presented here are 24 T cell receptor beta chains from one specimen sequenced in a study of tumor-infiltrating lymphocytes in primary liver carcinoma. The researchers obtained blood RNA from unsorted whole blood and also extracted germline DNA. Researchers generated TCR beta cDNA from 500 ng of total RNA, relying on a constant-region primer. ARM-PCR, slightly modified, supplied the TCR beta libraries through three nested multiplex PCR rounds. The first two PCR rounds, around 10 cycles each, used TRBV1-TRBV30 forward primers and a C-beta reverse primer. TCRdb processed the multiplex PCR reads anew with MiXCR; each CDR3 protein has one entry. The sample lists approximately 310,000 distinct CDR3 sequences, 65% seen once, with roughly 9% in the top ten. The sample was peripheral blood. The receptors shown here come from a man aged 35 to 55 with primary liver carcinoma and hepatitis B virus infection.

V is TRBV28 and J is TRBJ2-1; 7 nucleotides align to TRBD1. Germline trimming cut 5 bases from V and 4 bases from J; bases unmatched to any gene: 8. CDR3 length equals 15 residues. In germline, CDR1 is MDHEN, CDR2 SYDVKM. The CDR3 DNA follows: TGTGCCAGCAGTCCAGGGGGACAACCATACAATGAGCAGTTCTTC. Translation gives CASSPGGQPYNEQFF. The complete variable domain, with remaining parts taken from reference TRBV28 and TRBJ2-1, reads DVKVTQSSRYLVKRTGEKVFLECVQDMDHENMFWYRQDPGLGLRLIYFSYDVKMKEKGDIPEGYSVSREKKERFSLILESASTNQTSMYLCASSPGGQPYNEQFFGPGTRLTVL.

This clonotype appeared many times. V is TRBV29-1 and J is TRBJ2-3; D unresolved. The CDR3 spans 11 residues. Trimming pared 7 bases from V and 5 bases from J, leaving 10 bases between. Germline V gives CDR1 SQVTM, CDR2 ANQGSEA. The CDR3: CSAEPRDTQYF. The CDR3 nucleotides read TGCAGCGCAGAACCGAGAGATACGCAGTATTTT.

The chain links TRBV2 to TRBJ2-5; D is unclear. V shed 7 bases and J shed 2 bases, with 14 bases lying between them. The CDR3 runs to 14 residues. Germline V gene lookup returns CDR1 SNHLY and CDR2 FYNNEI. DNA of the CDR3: TGTGCCAGCAAGGAAACCGGGCCGCAAGAGACCCAGTACTTC. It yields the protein CASKETGPQETQYF.

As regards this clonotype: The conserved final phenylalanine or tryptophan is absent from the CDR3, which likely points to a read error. CDR3 sequence reads: CASSLERGEQYY. CDR3 DNA: TGTGCCAGCAGCTTAGAAAGGGGCGAGCAGTACTAC. This chain joins TRBV7-9 and TRBJ2-7, with D possibly being TRBD1 (5 bases). V was pared by 1 base and J by 6 bases, with 7 bases between. Germline V gives CDR1 SEHNR, CDR2 FQNEAQ (reference sequence). The CDR3 consists of 12 residues.

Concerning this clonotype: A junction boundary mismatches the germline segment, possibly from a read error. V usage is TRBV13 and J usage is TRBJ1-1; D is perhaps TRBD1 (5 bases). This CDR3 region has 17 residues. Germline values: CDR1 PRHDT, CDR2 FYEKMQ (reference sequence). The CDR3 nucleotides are TGTACCAGCAGCTTAGGTCGTTGGGGGATTTTGAACACTGAAGCTTTCTTT. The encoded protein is CTSSLGRWGILNTEAFF.

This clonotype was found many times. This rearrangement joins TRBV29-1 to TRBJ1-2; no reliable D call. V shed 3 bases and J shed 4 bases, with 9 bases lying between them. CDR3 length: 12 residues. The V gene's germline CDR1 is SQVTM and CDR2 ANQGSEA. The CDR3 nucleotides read TGCAGCGTTGAGAACGGTGGCTATGGCTACACCTTC. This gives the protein CSVENGGYGYTF.

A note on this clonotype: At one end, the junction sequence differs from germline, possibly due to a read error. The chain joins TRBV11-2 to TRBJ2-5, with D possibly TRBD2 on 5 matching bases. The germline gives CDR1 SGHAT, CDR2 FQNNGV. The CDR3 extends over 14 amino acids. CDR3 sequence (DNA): TGTGTCAGCAGCTTAGATACGGGATCGCGGACCCAGTACTTC. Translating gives CVSSLDTGSRTQYF.

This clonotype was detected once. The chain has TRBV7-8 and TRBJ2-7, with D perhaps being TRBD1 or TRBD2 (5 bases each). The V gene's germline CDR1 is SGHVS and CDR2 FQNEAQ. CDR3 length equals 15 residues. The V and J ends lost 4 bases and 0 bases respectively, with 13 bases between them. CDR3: CASSSGRLSSYEQYF. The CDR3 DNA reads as TGTGCCAGCAGCTCAGGGAGACTCAGCTCCTACGAGCAGTACTTC.

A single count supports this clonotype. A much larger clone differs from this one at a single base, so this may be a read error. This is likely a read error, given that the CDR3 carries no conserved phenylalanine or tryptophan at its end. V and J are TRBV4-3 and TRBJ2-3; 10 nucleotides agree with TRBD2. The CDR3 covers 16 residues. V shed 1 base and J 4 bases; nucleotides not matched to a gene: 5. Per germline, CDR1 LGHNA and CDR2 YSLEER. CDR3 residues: CASSQGTSGESDTQYY. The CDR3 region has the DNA TGCGCCAGCAGCCAAGGGACTAGCGGAGAATCAGATACGCAGTATTAT.

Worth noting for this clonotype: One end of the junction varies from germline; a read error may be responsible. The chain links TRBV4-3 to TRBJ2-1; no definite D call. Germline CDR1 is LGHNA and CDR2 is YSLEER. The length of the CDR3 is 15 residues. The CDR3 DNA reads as TGCACCAGCAGCCAAGAAAAGGAGAGTTACAATGAGCAGTTCTTC. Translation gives CTSSQEKESYNEQFF.

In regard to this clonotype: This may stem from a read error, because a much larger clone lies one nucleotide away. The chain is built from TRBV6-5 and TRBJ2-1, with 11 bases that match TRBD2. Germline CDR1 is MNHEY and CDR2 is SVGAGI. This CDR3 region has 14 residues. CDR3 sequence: CVSSRSGRADEQFF. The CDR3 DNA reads TGTGTCAGCAGTCGTAGCGGGAGGGCGGATGAGCAGTTCTTC.

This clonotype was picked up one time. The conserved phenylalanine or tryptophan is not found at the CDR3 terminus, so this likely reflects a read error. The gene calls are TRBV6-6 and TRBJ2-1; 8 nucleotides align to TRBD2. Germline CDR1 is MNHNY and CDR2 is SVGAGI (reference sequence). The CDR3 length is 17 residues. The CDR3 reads CANSTRGGQSTYNEQFV. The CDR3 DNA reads TGTGCCAACAGTACACGGGGGGGGCAGTCGACTTACAATGAGCAGTTCGTC.

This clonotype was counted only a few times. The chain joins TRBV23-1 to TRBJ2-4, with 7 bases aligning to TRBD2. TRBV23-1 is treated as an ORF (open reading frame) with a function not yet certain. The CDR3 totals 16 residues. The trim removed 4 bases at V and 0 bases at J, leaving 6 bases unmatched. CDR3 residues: CASSPGGILAKNIQYF. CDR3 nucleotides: TGCGCCAGCAGTCCGGGGGGTATCTTAGCCAAAAACATTCAGTACTTC.

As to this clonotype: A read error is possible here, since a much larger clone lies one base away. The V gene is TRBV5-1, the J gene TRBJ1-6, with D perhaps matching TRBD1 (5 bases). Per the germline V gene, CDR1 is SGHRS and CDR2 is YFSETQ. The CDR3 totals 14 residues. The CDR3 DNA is TGCGCCAGCCAAGATACGGACACGAATTCACACCTCCACTTT. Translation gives CASQDTDTNSHLHF. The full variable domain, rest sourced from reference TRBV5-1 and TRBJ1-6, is KAGVTQTPRYLIKTRGQQVTLSCSPISGHRSVSWYQQTPGQGLQFLFEYFSETQRNKGNFPGRFSGRQFSNSRSEMNVSTLELGDSALYLCASQDTDTNSHLHFGNGTRLTVT.

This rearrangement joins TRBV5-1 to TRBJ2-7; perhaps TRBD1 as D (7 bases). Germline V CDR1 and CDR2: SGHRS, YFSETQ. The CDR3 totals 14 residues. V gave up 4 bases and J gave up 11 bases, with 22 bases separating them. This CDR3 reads CASSPGTALREEYF. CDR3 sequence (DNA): TGCGCCAGCAGCCCCGGGACAGCTCTGAGGGAGGAGTACTTC. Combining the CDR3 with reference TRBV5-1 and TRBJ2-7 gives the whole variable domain KAGVTQTPRYLIKTRGQQVTLSCSPISGHRSVSWYQQTPGQGLQFLFEYFSETQRNKGNFPGRFSGRQFSNSRSEMNVSTLELGDSALYLCASSPGTALREEYFGPGTRLTVT.

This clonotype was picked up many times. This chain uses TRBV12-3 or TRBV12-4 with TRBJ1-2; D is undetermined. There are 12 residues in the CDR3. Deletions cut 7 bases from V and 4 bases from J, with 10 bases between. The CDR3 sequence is CASTQNSYGYTF. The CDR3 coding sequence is TGTGCCAGCACTCAAAACTCCTATGGCTACACCTTC.

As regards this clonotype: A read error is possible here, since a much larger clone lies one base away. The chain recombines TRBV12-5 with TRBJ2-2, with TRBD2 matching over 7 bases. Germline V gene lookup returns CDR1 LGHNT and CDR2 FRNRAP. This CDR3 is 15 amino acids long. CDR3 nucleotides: TGTGCTAGTGGTTTGTTGGCGGGAGCAACCGGGGATCTGTTTTTT. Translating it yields CASGLLAGATGDLFF.

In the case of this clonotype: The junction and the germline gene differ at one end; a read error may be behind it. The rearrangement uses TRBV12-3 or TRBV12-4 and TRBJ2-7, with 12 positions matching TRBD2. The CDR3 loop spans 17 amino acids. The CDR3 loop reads CAGSFNPGLAGSYEQYF. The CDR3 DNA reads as TGTGCCGGCAGTTTTAATCCCGGACTAGCGGGATCCTACGAGCAGTACTTC.

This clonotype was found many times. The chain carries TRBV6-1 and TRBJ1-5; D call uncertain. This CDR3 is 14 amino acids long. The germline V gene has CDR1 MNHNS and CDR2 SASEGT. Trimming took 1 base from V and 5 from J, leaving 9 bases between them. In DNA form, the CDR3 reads TGTGCCAGCAGTGAAGAGGGAGGGTATCAGCCCCAGCATTTT. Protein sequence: CASSEEGGYQPQHF.

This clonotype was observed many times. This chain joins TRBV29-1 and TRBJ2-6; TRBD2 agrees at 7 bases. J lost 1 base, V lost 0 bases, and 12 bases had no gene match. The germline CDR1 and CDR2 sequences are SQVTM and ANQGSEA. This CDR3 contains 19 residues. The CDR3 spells CSVEDLETREGSGANVLTF. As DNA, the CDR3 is TGCAGCGTTGAAGATCTAGAGACTAGGGAGGGTTCTGGGGCCAACGTCCTGACTTTC.

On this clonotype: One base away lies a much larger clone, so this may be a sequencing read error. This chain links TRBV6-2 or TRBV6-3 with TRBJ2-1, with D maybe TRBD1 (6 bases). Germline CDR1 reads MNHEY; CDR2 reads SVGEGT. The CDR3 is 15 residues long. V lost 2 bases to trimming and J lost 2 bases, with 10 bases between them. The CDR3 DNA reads TGTGCCAGCAGTTACAGACAGGTACCCTACAATGAGCAGTTCTTC. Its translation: CASSYRQVPYNEQFF.

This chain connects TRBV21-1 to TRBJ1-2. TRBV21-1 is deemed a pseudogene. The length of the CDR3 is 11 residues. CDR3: CASSDPRGYTF. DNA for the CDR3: TGTGCCAGCAGCGACCCTAGGGGCTACACCTTC.

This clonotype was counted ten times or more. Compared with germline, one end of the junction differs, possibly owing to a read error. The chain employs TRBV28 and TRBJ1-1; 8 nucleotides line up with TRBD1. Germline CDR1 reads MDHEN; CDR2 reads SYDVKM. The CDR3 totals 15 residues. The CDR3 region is CASSGAGTGNTEAFF. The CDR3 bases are TGCGCCAGCAGCGGCGCCGGGACAGGGAACACTGAAGCTTTCTTT. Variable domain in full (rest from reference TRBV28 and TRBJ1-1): DVKVTQSSRYLVKRTGEKVFLECVQDMDHENMFWYRQDPGLGLRLIYFSYDVKMKEKGDIPEGYSVSREKKERFSLILESASTNQTSMYLCASSGAGTGNTEAFFGQGTRLTVV.

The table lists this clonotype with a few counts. The CDR3 is CASSPRVLATNEKLFF. CDR3 DNA sequence: TGTGCCAGCAGCCCTAGGGTACTTGCAACTAATGAAAAACTGTTTTTT. This rearrangement joins TRBV11-2 to TRBJ1-4, with D hard to call. CDR1 is SGHAT and CDR2 is FQNNGV in the germline V gene. V lost 5 bases, J lost 0 bases, and 13 bases lay in between. The CDR3 length is 16 residues.